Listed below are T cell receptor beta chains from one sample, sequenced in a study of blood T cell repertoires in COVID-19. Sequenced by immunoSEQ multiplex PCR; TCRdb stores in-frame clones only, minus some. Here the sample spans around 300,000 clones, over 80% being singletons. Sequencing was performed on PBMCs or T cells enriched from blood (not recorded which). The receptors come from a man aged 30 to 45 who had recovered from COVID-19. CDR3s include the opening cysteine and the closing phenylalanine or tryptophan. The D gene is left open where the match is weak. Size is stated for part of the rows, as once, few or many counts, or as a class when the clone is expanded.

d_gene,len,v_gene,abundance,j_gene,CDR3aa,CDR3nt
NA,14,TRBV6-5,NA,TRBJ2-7,CASRLGFRGDEQYF,TGTGCCAGCAGGTTGGGTTTTAGAGGAGACGAGCAGTACTTC
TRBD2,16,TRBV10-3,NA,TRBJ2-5,CAISDPSGGGRETQYF,TGTGCCATCAGTGACCCCAGCGGGGGGGGGAGAGAGACCCAGTACTTC
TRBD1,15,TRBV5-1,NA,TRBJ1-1,CASSSRPGQGSEAFF,TGCGCCAGCAGCTCACGACCGGGACAGGGATCTGAAGCTTTCTTT
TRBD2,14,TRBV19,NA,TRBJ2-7,CASSLRAGSYEQYF,TGTGCCAGTAGTCTCCGAGCGGGGTCCTACGAGCAGTACTTC
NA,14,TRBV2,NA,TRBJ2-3,CASTRTASTDTQYF,TGTGCCAGCACTAGGACAGCTAGCACAGATACGCAGTATTTT
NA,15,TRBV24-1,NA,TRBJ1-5,CATSEASNSNQPQHF,TGTGCCACCAGTGAAGCTTCCAATAGCAATCAGCCCCAGCATTTT
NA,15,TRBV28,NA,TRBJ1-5,CASRTDGNSNQPQHF,TGTGCCAGCAGAACAGACGGAAATAGCAATCAGCCCCAGCATTTT
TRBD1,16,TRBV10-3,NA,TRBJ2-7,CAITPIDRGRYYEQYF,TGTGCCATCACCCCGATAGACAGGGGGCGTTACTACGAGCAGTACTTC
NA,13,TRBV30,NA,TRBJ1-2,CAWSVRGRYGYTF,TGTGCCTGGAGTGTACGTGGGCGCTATGGCTACACCTTC
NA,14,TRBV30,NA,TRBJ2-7,CAWSVQQSLYEQYF,TGTGCCTGGAGTGTACAGCAGAGCCTCTACGAGCAGTACTTC
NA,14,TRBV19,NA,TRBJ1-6,CASNVNSYNSPLHF,TGTGCCAGTAATGTCAACTCCTATAATTCACCCCTCCACTTT
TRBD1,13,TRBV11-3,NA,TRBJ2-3,CASSGGQGGTQYF,TGTGCCAGCAGCGGGGGACAGGGAGGTACGCAGTATTTT
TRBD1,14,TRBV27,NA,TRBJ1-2,CASSLKTGYYGYTF,TGTGCCAGCAGTTTAAAGACAGGGTACTATGGCTACACCTTC
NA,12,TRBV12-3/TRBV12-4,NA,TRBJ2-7,CASSNRGGEQYF,TGTGCCAGCAGCAACAGGGGAGGCGAGCAGTACTTC
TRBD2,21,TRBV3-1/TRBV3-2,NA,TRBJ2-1,CASSYQTGTSGGGSSYNEQFF,TGTGCCAGCAGCTATCAGACCGGGACTAGCGGGGGGGGAAGCTCCTACAATGAGCAGTTCTTC
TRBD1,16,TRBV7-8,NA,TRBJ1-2,CASSLAAAGGAYGYTF,TGTGCCAGCAGCTTAGCGGCTGCAGGGGGTGCCTATGGCTACACCTTC
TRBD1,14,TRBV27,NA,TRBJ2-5,CASRDRRSAETQYF,TGTGCCAGCAGGGACAGGAGAAGTGCGGAGACCCAGTACTTC
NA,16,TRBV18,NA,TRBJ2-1,CASSPLAVQSNNEQFF,TGTGCCAGCTCACCACTTGCAGTGCAATCCAACAATGAGCAGTTCTTC
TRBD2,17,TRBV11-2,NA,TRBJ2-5,CASSPSSLWDGRETQYF,TGTGCCAGCAGCCCTAGCTCCCTCTGGGACGGGAGGGAGACCCAGTACTTC
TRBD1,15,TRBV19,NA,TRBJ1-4,CASSFSDRGDEKLFF,TGTGCCAGTAGTTTCTCGGACAGGGGGGATGAAAAACTGTTTTTT
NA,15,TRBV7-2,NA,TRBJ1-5,CASSFLAVSNQPQHF,TGTGCCAGCAGCTTTCTAGCAGTTAGCAATCAGCCCCAGCATTTT
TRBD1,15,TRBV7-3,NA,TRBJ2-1,CASSPMGQEYNEQFF,TGTGCCAGCAGCCCAATGGGACAGGAATACAATGAGCAGTTCTTC
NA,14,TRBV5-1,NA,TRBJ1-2,CASSLRQENYGYTF,TGCGCCAGCAGCTTGAGACAGGAAAACTATGGCTACACCTTC
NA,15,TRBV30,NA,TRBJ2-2,CAWSLDRLNTGELFF,TGTGCCTGGAGCCTTGACAGACTGAACACCGGGGAGCTGTTTTTT
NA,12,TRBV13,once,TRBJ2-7,CASSLGGLGQYF,TGTGCCAGCAGCTTAGGGGGACTGGGGCAGTACTTC
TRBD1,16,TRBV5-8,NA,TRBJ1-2,CASSLAGTGGEHGYTF,TGTGCCAGCAGCTTGGCCGGGACAGGGGGCGAGCATGGCTACACCTTC
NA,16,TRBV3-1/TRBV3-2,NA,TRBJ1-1,CASSQDLAGGNTEAFF,TGTGCCAGCAGCCAAGATCTGGCGGGAGGGAACACTGAAGCTTTCTTT
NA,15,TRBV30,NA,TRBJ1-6,CACPRVDSYNSPLHF,TGTGCCTGTCCTCGGGTAGACTCCTATAATTCACCCCTCCACTTT
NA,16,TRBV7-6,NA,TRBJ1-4,CASSQGFTGTNEKLFF,TGTGCCAGCAGCCAAGGTTTTACAGGGACTAATGAAAAACTGTTTTTT
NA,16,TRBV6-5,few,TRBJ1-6,CASSYSRAARNSPLHF,TGTGCCAGCAGTTACTCGAGGGCGGCTCGGAATTCACCCCTCCACTTT
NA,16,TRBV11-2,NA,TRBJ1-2,CASRARWELFDYGYTF,TGTGCCAGCAGGGCTCGATGGGAGCTCTTCGACTATGGCTACACCTTC
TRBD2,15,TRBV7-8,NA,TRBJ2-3,CASSTSGGYSDTQYF,TGTGCCAGCAGCACTAGCGGGGGGTACTCAGATACGCAGTATTTT
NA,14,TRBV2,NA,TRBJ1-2,CASRATATNYGYTF,TGTGCCAGCAGGGCGACAGCCACTAACTATGGCTACACCTTC
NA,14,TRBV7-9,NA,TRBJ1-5,CASSLEGGHQPQHF,TGTGCCAGCAGCTTAGAAGGGGGTCATCAGCCCCAGCATTTT
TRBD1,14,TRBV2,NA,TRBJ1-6,CASTSWTGDSPLHF,TGTGCCAGCACCTCTTGGACAGGGGATTCACCCCTCCACTTT
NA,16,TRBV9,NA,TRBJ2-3,CASSVEGGRDTDTQYF,TGTGCCAGCAGCGTAGAGGGGGGGAGGGACACAGATACGCAGTATTTT
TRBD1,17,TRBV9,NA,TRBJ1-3,CASRAGGPQGTGNTIYF,TGTGCCAGCAGGGCTGGGGGGCCACAGGGGACCGGAAACACCATATATTTT
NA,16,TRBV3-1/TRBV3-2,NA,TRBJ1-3,CASSQDSASSGNTIYF,TGTGCCAGCAGCCAGGACAGTGCTAGCTCTGGAAACACCATATATTTT
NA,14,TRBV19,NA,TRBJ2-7,CASSWPGDRNEQYF,TGTGCCAGTAGTTGGCCAGGGGATCGGAACGAGCAGTACTTC
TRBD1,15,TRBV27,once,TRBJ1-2,CASSPRGQANYGYTF,TGTGCCAGCAGTCCGAGGGGACAGGCAAACTATGGCTACACCTTC
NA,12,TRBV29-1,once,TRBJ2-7,CSVGADTYEQYF,TGCAGCGTTGGGGCAGACACCTACGAGCAGTACTTC